Presented here are 10 T cell receptor beta chains from one specimen sequenced in a study of OX40 agonist ivuxolimab in advanced cancers. Repertoires were generated with immunoSEQ multiplex PCR, while TCRdb's copy carries only in-frame clones and drops some. This sample has 77,000 or so clones, with 75% to 90% found just once. The material sequenced was CD4+ or CD8+ T cells sorted from blood, taken in a trial of the OX40 agonist ivuxolimab. The source of these receptors is an adult with an advanced solid tumor such as melanoma, head and neck, liver or kidney cancer.

The CDR3: CASSLTSGGATGELFF. For the CDR3, the DNA is TGTGCCAGCAGCTTGACTAGCGGGGGGGCCACCGGGGAGCTGTTTTTT. The V call is TRBV7-2, the J call TRBJ2-2, with 14 bases lining up with TRBD2. CDR1 is SGHTA, CDR2 FQGNSA, per germline. V lost 3 bases, J lost 4 bases, and 1 base stayed unmatched. The length of the CDR3 is 16 residues.

The J gene is TRBJ1-2, the V gene TRBV19; D is undetermined. Germline CDR1 LNHDA, CDR2 SQIVND (reference sequence). The CDR3 consists of 12 residues. V lost 10 bases, J lost 2 bases, and 11 bases lay in between. CDR3 nucleotide sequence: TGTGCCACCGGCCGCAGGAACTATGGCTACACCTTC. Translating gives CATGRRNYGYTF.

This rearrangement joins TRBV19 to TRBJ2-4; D remains unclear. The CDR3 totals 15 residues. Between the trimmed V and J ends, which lost 5 bases and 0 bases, there was a span of 11 bases. Germline V gene data show CDR1 as LNHDA and CDR2 as SQIVND (reference sequence). The CDR3 DNA reads TGTGCCAGTAGTGAACGGTCCCTAGCCAAAAACATTCAGTACTTC. Translating it yields CASSERSLAKNIQYF.

This clone was found once. The chain is built from TRBV7-6 and TRBJ2-5; 13 nucleotides agree with TRBD2. The CDR3 covers 16 residues. Trimming cost V 3 bases and J 5 bases; bases outside gene matches: 6. Germline values: CDR1 SGHVS, CDR2 FNYEAQ. This chain's CDR3 is CASSLTMTSGGETQYF. The DNA of the CDR3 is TGTGCCAGCAGCTTGACTATGACTAGCGGGGGGGAGACCCAGTACTTC.

The V gene is TRBV5-1, the J gene TRBJ2-3; no clear D. Per the germline V gene, CDR1 is SGHRS and CDR2 is YFSETQ. The CDR3 spans 13 residues. V was cut by 4 bases and J by 6 bases, with 12 bases left in between. The CDR3 protein is CASSPAGGDTQYF. The CDR3 region has the DNA TGCGCCAGCAGCCCGGCTGGTGGGGATACGCAGTATTTT.

CDR3 DNA: TGTGCCAGCTCACCAGGGACAGGGTTTCAAGATACGCAGTATTTT. It codes for CASSPGTGFQDTQYF. This chain joins TRBV18 and TRBJ2-3, with 9 nucleotides matching TRBD1. CDR3 length: 15 residues. Unmatched junction bases numbered 5, after V lost 2 bases and J lost 5 bases. Per the germline V gene, CDR1 is KGHSH and CDR2 is LQKENI.

This chain joins TRBV27 and TRBJ2-7; the match to TRBD1 covers 9 bases. CDR3 size: 15 residues. Trimming cost V 6 bases and J 3 bases; bases outside gene matches: 9. Looked up from germline, CDR1 is MNHEY and CDR2 is SMNVEV (reference sequence). CDR3 nucleotides: TGTGCCAGCAGCCGACCCGGGACAGGGAACTACGAGCAGTACTTC. It yields the protein CASSRPGTGNYEQYF.

Concerning this clone itself: The junction differs from germline at one of its ends, possibly a read error. This chain links TRBV6-4 with TRBJ1-4; D is unresolved. The germline V gene has CDR1 MRHNA and CDR2 SNTAGT. The CDR3 contains 14 residues. As DNA, the CDR3 is TGTGCCAGCAGTCTGAGGACGACTAGTGAAAAACTGTTTTTT. Protein product: CASSLRTTSEKLFF.

This sequence joins TRBV9 and TRBJ2-7; D ambiguous. The CDR3 runs 14 residues. V dropped 0 bases and J dropped 5 bases, with 12 bases sitting between them. The germline gives CDR1 SGDLS, CDR2 YYNGEE. As DNA, the CDR3 is TGTGCCAGCAGCGTAGAGGGCTTAGGTGACGAGCAGTACTTC. This translates into CASSVEGLGDEQYF.

The chain carries TRBV7-9 and TRBJ1-2; TRBD1 is a possible D gene (5 bases). The CDR3 totals 15 residues. Between the trimmed V and J ends, which lost 5 bases and 2 bases, there was a span of 15 bases. Germline-derived CDR1 and CDR2 are SEHNR and FQNEAQ (reference sequence). Here the CDR3 reads CASSLGARFNYGYTF. The CDR3 DNA follows: TGTGCCAGCAGCCTAGGGGCTCGTTTCAACTATGGCTACACCTTC.